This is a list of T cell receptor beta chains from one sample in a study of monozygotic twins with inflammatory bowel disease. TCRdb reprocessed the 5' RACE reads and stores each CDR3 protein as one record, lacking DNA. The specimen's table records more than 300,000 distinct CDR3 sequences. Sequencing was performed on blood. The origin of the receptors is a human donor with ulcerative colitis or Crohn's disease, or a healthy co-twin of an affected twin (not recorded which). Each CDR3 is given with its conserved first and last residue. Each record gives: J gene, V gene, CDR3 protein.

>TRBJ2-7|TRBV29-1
CSVVRGQGGVEQYF
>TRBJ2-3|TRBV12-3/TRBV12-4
CASSLQGFGVTQYF
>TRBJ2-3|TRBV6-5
CASSLVVTDTQYF
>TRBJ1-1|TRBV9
CASSVAGVEGSNTEAFF
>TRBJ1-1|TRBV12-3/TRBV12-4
CASSPTGTYTEAFF
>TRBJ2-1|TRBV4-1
CASSLMGLAGNEQFF
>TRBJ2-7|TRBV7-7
CASSLGEGQFSREQYF
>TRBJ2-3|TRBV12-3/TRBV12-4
CASSLVSRADTQYF
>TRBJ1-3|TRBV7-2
CASSLRHSGNTIYF
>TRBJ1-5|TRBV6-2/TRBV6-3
CASSLQGAPSNQPQHF
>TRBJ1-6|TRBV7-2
CASSSGQGNSSPLHF
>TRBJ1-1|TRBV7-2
CASSSSLYTEAFF
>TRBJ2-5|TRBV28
CASSFMGTGGRETQYF
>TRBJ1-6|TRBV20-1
CSATRPDSPLHF
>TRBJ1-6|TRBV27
CASSFDRYSPLHF
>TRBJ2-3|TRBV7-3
CASSTTSVLTDTQYF
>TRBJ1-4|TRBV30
CAWSYPQTGGSEKLFF
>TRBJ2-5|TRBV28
CASSLSAGVTGYQETQYF
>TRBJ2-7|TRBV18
CASSPLGVGGTSLYEQYF
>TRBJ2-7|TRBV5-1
CASSGTGNYEQYF
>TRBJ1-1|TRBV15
CAAQGEGSEAFF
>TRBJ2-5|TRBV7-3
CASSLSSAGTQYF
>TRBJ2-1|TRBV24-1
CATSDLAGYEQFF
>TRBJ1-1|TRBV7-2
CASSDVAGTHTEAFF
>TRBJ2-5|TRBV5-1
CASSLTGTSNSETQYF
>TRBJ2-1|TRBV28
CATQKDRVGTAEQFF
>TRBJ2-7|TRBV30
CAWRAFGAVASYEQYF
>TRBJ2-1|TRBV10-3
CAISEHITGQGFYEQFF
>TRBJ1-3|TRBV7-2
CASSRVEGAHTIYF
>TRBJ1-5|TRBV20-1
CSAIKPHREGQPQHF
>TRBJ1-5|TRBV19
CASRRPGTGGGQPQHF
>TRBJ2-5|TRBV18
CASSPLGGGSQETQYF
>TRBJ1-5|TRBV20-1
CSATRGSNQPQHF
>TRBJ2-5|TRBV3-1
CASSQDYETQYF
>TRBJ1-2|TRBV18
CASSPPPREINYGYTF
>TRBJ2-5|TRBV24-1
CATSESGPQETQYF
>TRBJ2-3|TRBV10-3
CAISEGSFTDTQYF
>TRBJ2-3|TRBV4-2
CASSQDKGHYRDTQYF
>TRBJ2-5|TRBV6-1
CASSLTSGEIQETQYF
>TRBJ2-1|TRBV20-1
CSARTGGPYNEQFF
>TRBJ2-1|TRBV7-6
CASSFRSDEQFF
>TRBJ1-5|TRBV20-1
CSARIYPGQGAQPQHF